This T cell receptor beta chain was recorded in a study of regulatory T cells in long-lasting Graves disease. Time point specified: persistent/refractory GD, antithyroid drugs over 5 years with positive TRAb. Extracted PBMC RNA gave rise to the TCR library. Trimming took off 2 bases at V and 6 bases at J, with 8 bases between the two ends. The CDR3 spans 11 residues. Germline CDR1 SQVTM, CDR2 ANQGSEA. Only a few counts were recorded for this clonotype. Assembly of TCR beta libraries relied on iRepertoire HTBI primers together with Arm-PCR of CDR3 regions. One entry per CDR3 protein results from TCRdb running MiXCR on the multiplex PCR reads. The sample holds some 300,000 distinct CDR3 sequences, more than 20% seen once.

V is TRBV29-1 and J is TRBJ2-7; D perhaps matches TRBD2 (7 bases). Sequencing was performed on peripheral blood mononuclear cells (PBMCs), taken when the disease was refractory, from a patient treated with antithyroid drugs. The receptor was isolated from a female donor with Graves disease. DNA of the CDR3: TGCAGCGTTGAAAGGGGGGGCGAGCAGTACTTC. This codes for CSVERGGEQYF.